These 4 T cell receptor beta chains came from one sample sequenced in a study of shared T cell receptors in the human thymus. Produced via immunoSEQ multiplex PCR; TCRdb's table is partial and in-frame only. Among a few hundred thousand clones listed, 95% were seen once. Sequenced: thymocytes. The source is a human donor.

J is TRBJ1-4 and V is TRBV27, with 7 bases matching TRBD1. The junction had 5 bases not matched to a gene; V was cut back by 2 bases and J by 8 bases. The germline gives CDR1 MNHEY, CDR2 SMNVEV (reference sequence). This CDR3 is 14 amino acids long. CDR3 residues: CASSLRQGGEKLFF. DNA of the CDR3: TGTGCCAGCAGTTTAAGACAGGGAGGGGAAAAACTGTTTTTT. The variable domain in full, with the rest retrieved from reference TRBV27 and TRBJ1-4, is EAQVTQNPRYLITVTGKKLTVTCSQNMNHEYMSWYRQDPGLGLRQIYYSMNVEVTDKGDVPEGYKVSRKEKRNFPLILESPSPNQTSLYFCASSLRQGGEKLFFGSGTQLSVL.

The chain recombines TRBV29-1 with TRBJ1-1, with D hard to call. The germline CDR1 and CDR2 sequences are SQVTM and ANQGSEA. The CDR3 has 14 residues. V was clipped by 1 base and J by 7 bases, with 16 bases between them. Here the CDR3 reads CSVEAWEFESEAFF. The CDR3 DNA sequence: TGCAGCGTTGAAGCTTGGGAATTTGAGAGTGAAGCTTTCTTT.

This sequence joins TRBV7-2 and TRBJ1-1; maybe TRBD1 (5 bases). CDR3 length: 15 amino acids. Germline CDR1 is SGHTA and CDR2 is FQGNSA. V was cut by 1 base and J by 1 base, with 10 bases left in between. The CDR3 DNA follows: TGTGCCAGCAGCTTAGTGGGGACGTCGAACACTGAAGCTTTCTTT. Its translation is CASSLVGTSNTEAFF.

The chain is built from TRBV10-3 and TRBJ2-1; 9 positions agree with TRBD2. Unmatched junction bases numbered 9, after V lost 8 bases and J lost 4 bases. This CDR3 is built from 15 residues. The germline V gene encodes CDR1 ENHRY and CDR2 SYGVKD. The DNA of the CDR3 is TGTGCCATCCCCCGGGACCTAGCGGGATACAATGAGCAGTTCTTC. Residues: CAIPRDLAGYNEQFF.